A selection of T cell receptor beta chains follows, all from one sample in a study of T cells in localized non-small cell lung cancer. Libraries were prepared by immunoSEQ multiplex PCR; TCRdb keeps only in-frame clonotypes and omits some of them. The sample carries more than 40,000 clones, 86% recorded once. The sample was PBMCs, taken before any cancer treatment. These receptor sequences come from a man aged 35 to 69 with stage II lung adenocarcinoma. CDR3s include the opening cysteine and the closing phenylalanine or tryptophan. Each record gives: V gene, J gene, D gene, clone size, CDR3 protein, CDR3 DNA. A D gene is named only where the DNA matches it firmly. Clone size is stated in some rows and not others, as once, few, many or a class when expanded.

V: TRBV7-2; J: TRBJ2-1; D: TRBD2; size: NA; CDR3: CASSFGGAKNEQFF; DNA: TGTGCCAGCAGCTTCGGGGGGGCCAAGAATGAGCAGTTCTTC
V: TRBV11-2; J: TRBJ1-6; D: NA; size: NA; CDR3: CASSLSDSPLHF; DNA: TGTGCCAGCAGCTTGAGCGATTCGCCCCTCCACTTT
V: TRBV5-6; J: TRBJ1-1; D: NA; size: few; CDR3: CASGVLGTEAFF; DNA: TGTGCCAGCGGGGTATTAGGAACTGAAGCTTTCTTT
V: TRBV6-5; J: TRBJ1-6; D: TRBD1; size: NA; CDR3: CASSPTGNNSPLHF; DNA: TGTGCCAGCAGCCCGACAGGGAATAATTCACCCCTCCACTTT
V: TRBV27; J: TRBJ2-3; D: NA; size: NA; CDR3: CASSLMRLGVGNTQYF; DNA: TGTGCCAGCAGTTTAATGAGGTTGGGGGTTGGCAATACGCAGTATTTT
V: TRBV27; J: TRBJ2-2; D: TRBD2; size: NA; CDR3: CASSPGLAAGELFF; DNA: TGTGCCAGCAGTCCCGGACTAGCGGCCGGGGAGCTGTTTTTT
V: TRBV2; J: TRBJ2-3; D: NA; size: few; CDR3: CASRGTSTDTQYF; DNA: TGTGCCAGCAGGGGGACCTCCACAGATACGCAGTATTTT
V: TRBV30; J: TRBJ2-5; D: NA; size: NA; CDR3: CACEGTKWGLKETQYF; DNA: TGTGCCTGCGAGGGTACAAAGTGGGGGCTAAAAGAGACCCAGTACTTC
V: TRBV19; J: TRBJ1-1; D: NA; size: NA; CDR3: CASHQGTEAFF; DNA: TGTGCCAGTCATCAAGGGACTGAAGCTTTCTTT
V: TRBV11-3; J: TRBJ2-5; D: TRBD2; size: NA; CDR3: CASSLGAAGVQETQYF; DNA: TGTGCCAGCAGCTTAGGGGCAGCGGGGGTCCAAGAGACCCAGTACTTC
V: TRBV10-3; J: TRBJ1-5; D: TRBD1; size: once; CDR3: CATHDREANQPQHF; DNA: TGTGCCACCCATGACAGGGAGGCCAATCAGCCCCAGCATTTT
V: TRBV6-1; J: TRBJ2-2; D: NA; size: NA; CDR3: CASSNPTGELFF; DNA: TGTGCCAGCAGTAACCCCACCGGGGAGCTGTTTTTT
V: TRBV9; J: TRBJ1-2; D: NA; size: NA; CDR3: CASSASPRDRRYGYTF; DNA: TGTGCCAGCAGCGCGAGCCCCCGGGACCGCCGCTATGGCTACACCTTC
V: TRBV7-9; J: TRBJ2-7; D: NA; size: NA; CDR3: CASSLSAPYEQYF; DNA: TGTGCCAGCAGCCTGTCGGCGCCCTACGAGCAGTACTTC
V: TRBV28; J: TRBJ2-1; D: TRBD2; size: NA; CDR3: CASRLDSGESYNEQFF; DNA: TGTGCCAGCAGGCTAGATAGCGGGGAGTCCTACAATGAGCAGTTCTTC
V: TRBV7-3; J: TRBJ2-5; D: NA; size: NA; CDR3: CASSPYQETQYF; DNA: TGTGCCAGCAGCCCATACCAAGAGACCCAGTACTTC
V: TRBV7-9; J: TRBJ1-2; D: NA; size: NA; CDR3: CASSSTGRDGYTF; DNA: TGTGCCAGCAGCTCGACAGGTCGGGATGGCTACACCTTC
V: TRBV12-5; J: TRBJ1-5; D: NA; size: once; CDR3: CASGPDRLSEGNQPQHF; DNA: TGTGCTAGTGGTCCCGACCGACTGAGTGAAGGCAATCAGCCCCAGCATTTT
V: TRBV29-1; J: TRBJ2-1; D: NA; size: NA; CDR3: CSVVGPSYNEQFF; DNA: TGCAGCGTTGTGGGACCCTCCTACAATGAGCAGTTCTTC
V: TRBV6-1; J: TRBJ2-1; D: TRBD1; size: NA; CDR3: CASRWTGGNEQFF; DNA: TGTGCCAGCAGATGGACAGGGGGCAATGAGCAGTTCTTC
V: TRBV13; J: TRBJ2-1; D: TRBD1; size: NA; CDR3: CASRDWTGESNEQFF; DNA: TGTGCCAGCAGGGATTGGACAGGGGAATCCAATGAGCAGTTCTTC
V: TRBV6-6; J: TRBJ1-3; D: TRBD1; size: NA; CDR3: CASRDREHTIYF; DNA: TGTGCCAGCAGGGACAGGGAGCACACCATATATTTT
V: TRBV25-1; J: TRBJ2-1; D: NA; size: NA; CDR3: CASSVLGGSSYNEQFF; DNA: TGTGCCAGCAGTGTTTTAGGCGGCAGCTCCTACAATGAGCAGTTCTTC
V: TRBV27; J: TRBJ2-5; D: NA; size: NA; CDR3: CASSWSLGETQYF; DNA: TGTGCCAGCAGTTGGTCCTTGGGGGAGACCCAGTACTTC
V: TRBV5-6; J: TRBJ2-1; D: TRBD1; size: NA; CDR3: CASSAGTGGIYNEQFF; DNA: TGTGCCAGCAGCGCCGGGACAGGGGGTATCTACAATGAGCAGTTCTTC
V: TRBV2; J: TRBJ2-3; D: NA; size: NA; CDR3: CASSPSVDTQYF; DNA: TGTGCCAGCAGCCCAAGCGTAGATACGCAGTATTTT
V: TRBV6-5; J: TRBJ1-1; D: TRBD1; size: once; CDR3: CASSYSTGRGGTEAFF; DNA: TGTGCCAGCAGTTACTCGACAGGGAGAGGGGGCACTGAAGCTTTCTTT
V: TRBV6-5; J: TRBJ1-1; D: NA; size: NA; CDR3: CATELNTEAFF; DNA: TGTGCCACCGAATTGAACACTGAAGCTTTCTTT
V: TRBV5-1; J: TRBJ2-5; D: NA; size: NA; CDR3: CASRTVSARETQYF; DNA: TGCGCCAGCAGAACCGTCTCCGCGCGGGAGACCCAGTACTTC
V: TRBV7-6; J: TRBJ2-1; D: NA; size: NA; CDR3: CASSRGAGARRNEQFF; DNA: TGTGCCAGCAGCCGAGGGGCAGGGGCAAGGAGGAATGAGCAGTTCTTC
V: TRBV6-4; J: TRBJ1-1; D: NA; size: NA; CDR3: CASRRGLNTEAFF; DNA: TGTGCCAGCAGAAGGGGTCTCAACACTGAAGCTTTCTTT
V: TRBV30; J: TRBJ2-3; D: NA; size: NA; CDR3: CAWGSGDTQYF; DNA: TGTGCCTGGGGGTCGGGAGATACGCAGTATTTT